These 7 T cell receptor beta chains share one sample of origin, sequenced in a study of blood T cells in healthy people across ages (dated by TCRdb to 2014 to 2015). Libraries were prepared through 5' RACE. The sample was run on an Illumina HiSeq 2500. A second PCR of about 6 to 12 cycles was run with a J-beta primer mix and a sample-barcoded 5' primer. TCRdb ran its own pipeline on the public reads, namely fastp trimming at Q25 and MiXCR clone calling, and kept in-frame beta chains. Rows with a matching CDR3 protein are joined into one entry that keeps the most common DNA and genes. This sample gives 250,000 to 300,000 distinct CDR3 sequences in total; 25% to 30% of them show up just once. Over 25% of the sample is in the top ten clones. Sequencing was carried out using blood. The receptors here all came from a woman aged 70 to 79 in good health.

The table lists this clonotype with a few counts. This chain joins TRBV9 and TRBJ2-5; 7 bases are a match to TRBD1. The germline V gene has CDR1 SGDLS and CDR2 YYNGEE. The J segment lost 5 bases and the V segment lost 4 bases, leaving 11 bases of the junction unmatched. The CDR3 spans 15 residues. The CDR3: CASSNSGTVFETQYF. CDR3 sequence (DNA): TGTGCCAGCAGCAACTCCGGGACAGTCTTTGAGACCCAGTACTTC. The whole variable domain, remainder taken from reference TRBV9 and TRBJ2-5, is DSGVTQTPKHLITATGQRVTLRCSPRSGDLSVYWYQQSLDQGLQFLIQYYNGEERAKGNILERFSAQQFPDLHSELNLSSLELGDSALYFCASSNSGTVFETQYFGPGTRLLVL.

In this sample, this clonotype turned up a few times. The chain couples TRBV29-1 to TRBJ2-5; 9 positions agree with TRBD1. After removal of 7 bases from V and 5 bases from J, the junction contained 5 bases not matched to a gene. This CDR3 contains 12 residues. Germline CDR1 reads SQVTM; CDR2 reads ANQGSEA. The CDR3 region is CSGGTGFETQYF. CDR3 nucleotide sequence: TGCAGCGGCGGGACAGGGTTTGAGACCCAGTACTTC.

CDR3 DNA: TGCGCCAGCAGCCAAGATCGACTAGCGGGAGACAATGAGCAGTTCTTC. Its translation: CASSQDRLAGDNEQFF. The V and J genes are TRBV4-3 and TRBJ2-1; 12 nucleotides match TRBD2. V gave up 0 bases and J gave up 5 bases; unmatched junction bases: 2. This CDR3 comprises 16 residues. Germline CDR1 LGHNA, CDR2 YSLEER.

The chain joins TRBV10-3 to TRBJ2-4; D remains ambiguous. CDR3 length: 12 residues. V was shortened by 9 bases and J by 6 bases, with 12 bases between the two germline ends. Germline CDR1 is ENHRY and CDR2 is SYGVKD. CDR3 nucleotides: TGTGCCATGCCTTCCAGAGGAAACATTCAGTACTTC. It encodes CAMPSRGNIQYF.

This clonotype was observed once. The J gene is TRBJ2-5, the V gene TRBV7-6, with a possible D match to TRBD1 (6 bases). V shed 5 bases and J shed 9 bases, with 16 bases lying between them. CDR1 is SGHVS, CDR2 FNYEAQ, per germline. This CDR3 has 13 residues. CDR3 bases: TGTGCCAGCAGCCCATACTCGAACAGGGCCCAGTACTTC. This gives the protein CASSPYSNRAQYF.

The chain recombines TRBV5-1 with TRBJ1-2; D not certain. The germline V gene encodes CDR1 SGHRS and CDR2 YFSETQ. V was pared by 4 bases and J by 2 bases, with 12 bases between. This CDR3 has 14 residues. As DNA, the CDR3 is TGCGCCAGCAGCCATGCCCCAGCGAACTATGGCTACACCTTC. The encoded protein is CASSHAPANYGYTF.

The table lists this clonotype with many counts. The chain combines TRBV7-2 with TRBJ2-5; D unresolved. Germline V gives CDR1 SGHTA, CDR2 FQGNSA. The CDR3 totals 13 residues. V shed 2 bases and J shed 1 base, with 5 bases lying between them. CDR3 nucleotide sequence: TGTGCCAGCAGCTTAAGGGTCCAAGAGACCCAGTACTTC. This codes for CASSLRVQETQYF.